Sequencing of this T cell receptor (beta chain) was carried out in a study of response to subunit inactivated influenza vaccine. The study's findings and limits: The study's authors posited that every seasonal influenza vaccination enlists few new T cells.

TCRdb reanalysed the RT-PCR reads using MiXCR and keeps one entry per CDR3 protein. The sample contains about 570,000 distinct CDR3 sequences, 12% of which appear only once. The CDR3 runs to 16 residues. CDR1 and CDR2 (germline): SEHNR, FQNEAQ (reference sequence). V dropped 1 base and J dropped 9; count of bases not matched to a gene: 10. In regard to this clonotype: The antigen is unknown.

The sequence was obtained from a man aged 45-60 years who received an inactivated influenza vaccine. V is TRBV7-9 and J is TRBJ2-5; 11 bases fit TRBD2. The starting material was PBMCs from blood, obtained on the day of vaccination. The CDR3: CASSLGTSGRVGSQYF. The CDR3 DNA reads TGTGCCAGCAGCTTAGGAACTAGCGGGAGAGTCGGGTCCCAGTACTTC.